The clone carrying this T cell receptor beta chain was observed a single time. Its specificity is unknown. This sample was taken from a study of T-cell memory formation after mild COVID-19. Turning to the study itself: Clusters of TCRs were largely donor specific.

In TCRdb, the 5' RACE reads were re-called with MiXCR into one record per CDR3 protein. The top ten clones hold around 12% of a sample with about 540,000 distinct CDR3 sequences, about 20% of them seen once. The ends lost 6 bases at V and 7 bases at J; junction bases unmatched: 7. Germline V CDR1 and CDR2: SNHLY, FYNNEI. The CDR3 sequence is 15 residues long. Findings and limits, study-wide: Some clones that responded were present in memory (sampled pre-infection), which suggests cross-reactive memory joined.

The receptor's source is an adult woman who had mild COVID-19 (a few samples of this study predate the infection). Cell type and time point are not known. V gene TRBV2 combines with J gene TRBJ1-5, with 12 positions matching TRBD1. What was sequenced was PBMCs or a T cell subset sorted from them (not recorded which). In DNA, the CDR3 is TGTGCCAGCAGCCGGGACAGGGGGCAGTGGCAGCCCCAGCATTTT. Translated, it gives CASSRDRGQWQPQHF.